This T cell receptor (beta chain) was retrieved from a study of lymphopenia after photon versus proton radiotherapy. Clones were sequenced by immunoSEQ multiplex PCR, and TCRdb holds only the in-frame ones, with some missing. This sample has about 45,000 clones, with around 86% found just once. The CDR3 contains 14 residues. Deletions cut 0 bases from V and 7 bases from J, with 11 bases between. Looked up from germline, CDR1 is SGDLS and CDR2 is YYNGEE. Findings of the study overall: Oligoclonal CD8+ Temra expansion after nadir drove photon patients' diversity drop. In patients who died, overall survival fell as post-nadir TCR diversity dropped more.

About this clone itself: Its antigen is currently unknown.

The clonotype originates from a man in his forties or fifties with gastric cancer. The rearrangement joins TRBV9 to TRBJ2-1; D may match TRBD1 or TRBD2 (5 bases each). The sequencing here drew on peripheral blood, taken from a patient treated with photon-based radiotherapy. CDR3: CASSVAGQSNEQFF. The CDR3 coding sequence is TGTGCCAGCAGCGTAGCGGGGCAATCTAATGAGCAGTTCTTC.